The 5 T cell receptor beta chains reported below all come from one sample, sequenced in a study of T cell repertoires in cytomegalovirus infection. The antigens of these receptors remain unknown. MiXCR was run by TCRdb on the reads, yielding one entry per CDR3 protein. The repertoire consists of roughly 990,000 distinct CDR3 sequences, with roughly a third occurring once and the leading ten covering around 15%. The sample consisted of cultured CD8+ T cells from PBMCs, taken from culture after CMV antigen stimulation. These receptors were collected from a human donor in good health (CMV status not recorded). Some clones in this sample may be carry-over from other donors' samples.

The chain has TRBV6-2 or TRBV6-3 and TRBJ1-2, with D tentatively TRBD1 (6 bases). CDR3 length equals 11 residues. V was pared by 7 bases and J by 6 bases, with 9 bases between. Germline V gene lookup returns CDR1 MNHEY and CDR2 SVGEGT. The CDR3 DNA is TGTGCCAGCAAAAACAGGGATGGCTACACCTTC. This translates into CASKNRDGYTF.

Regarding this clonotype: A much larger clone is a single base away; this may be a read error. The chain combines TRBV12-3 or TRBV12-4 with TRBJ1-3; 8 bases map to TRBD1. This CDR3 is built from 14 residues. This CDR3 reads CASRGTGPGNTLYF. CDR3 nucleotide sequence: TGTGCCAGCAGGGGGACAGGACCTGGAAACACCTTATATTTT.

Ten or more counts support this clonotype. This chain joins TRBV10-3 and TRBJ2-7, with 15 bases aligning to TRBD2. J was trimmed by 2 bases and V by 3 bases; bases with no gene match: 2. The V gene's germline CDR1 is ENHRY and CDR2 SYGVKD. CDR3 length equals 16 residues. The CDR3 nucleotides read TGTGCCATCAGTGACGGGACTAGCGGGGGGACCTACGAGCAGTACTTC. It specifies CAISDGTSGGTYEQYF.

This clonotype was detected only a few times. J is TRBJ1-2 and V is TRBV28; the match to TRBD1 covers 10 bases. In germline, CDR1 is MDHEN, CDR2 SYDVKM. Trimming removed 6 bases from V and 5 bases from J; junction bases left unmatched: 9. The CDR3 loop spans 15 amino acids. The CDR3 reads CASRPWGQGRYGYTF. The CDR3 DNA reads as TGTGCCAGCAGGCCATGGGGACAGGGGCGATATGGCTACACCTTC.

The chain employs TRBV19 and TRBJ1-5; D not resolved. Germline lookup yields CDR1 LNHDA and CDR2 SQIVND (reference sequence). Trimming removed 3 bases at V and 6 bases at J, with 15 bases between. The CDR3 extends over 15 amino acids. CDR3 in amino acids: CASSMRGGEGQPQHF. CDR3 bases: TGTGCCAGTAGTATGCGGGGAGGAGAGGGTCAGCCCCAGCATTTT.